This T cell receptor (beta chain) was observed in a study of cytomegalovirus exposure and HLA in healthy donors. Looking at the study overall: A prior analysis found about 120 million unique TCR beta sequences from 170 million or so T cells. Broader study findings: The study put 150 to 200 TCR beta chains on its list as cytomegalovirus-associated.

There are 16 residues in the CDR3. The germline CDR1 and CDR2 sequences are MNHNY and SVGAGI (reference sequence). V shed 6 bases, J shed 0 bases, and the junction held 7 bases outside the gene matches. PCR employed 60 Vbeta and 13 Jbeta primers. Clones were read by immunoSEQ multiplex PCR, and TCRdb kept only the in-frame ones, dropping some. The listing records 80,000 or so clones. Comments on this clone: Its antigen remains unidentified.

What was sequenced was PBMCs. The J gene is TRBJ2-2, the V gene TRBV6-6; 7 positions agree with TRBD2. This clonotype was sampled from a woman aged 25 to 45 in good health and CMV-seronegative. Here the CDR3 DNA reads TGTGCCAGCAGCCGTGGGCGGGAGACGAACACCGGGGAGCTGTTTTTT. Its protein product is CASSRGRETNTGELFF.